This T cell receptor (beta chain) comes out of a study of prognosis after radiotherapy for stage I lung cancer. Study details: Subsequent to radiotherapy, distant metastatic disease emerged in a few patients (median roughly seven months), whereas roughly 14 exhibited no significant progression.

Germline-derived CDR1 and CDR2 are SGHRS and YFSETQ. J gave up 6 bases and V 0 bases, and 10 bases lay outside the gene matches. CDR3 length equals 17 residues. Ten or more counts support this clonotype. What it binds is not known. General study findings and limits: The study found that unique TCR clone counts fell after stereotactic body radiation therapy, median around 10,000 versus 6,500.

Two-round multiplex PCR, the amplification method, yielded TCR beta CDR3 from genomic DNA. Each TRBV and TRBJ gene had its own primer in the first PCR round. One entry per CDR3 protein results from TCRdb running MiXCR on the multiplex PCR reads. The repertoire consists of approximately 28,000 distinct CDR3 sequences, with 35% to 45% occurring once and the leading ten covering 15% to 19%. The specimen was PBMCs, collected before or after stereotactic body radiation therapy (not recorded which). The chain links TRBV5-1 to TRBJ2-5, with TRBD1 identical over 11 bases. This TCR was recovered from a donor aged 50 or older with non-small cell lung cancer. CDR3 nucleotide sequence: TGCGCCAGCAGCTTGGCCGGGACAGGGGGATACTTACAGACCCAGTACTTC. Amino acids: CASSLAGTGGYLQTQYF.